This TCR beta chain comes out of a study of PD-L1 blockade in urothelial cancer. Study information: In the patient group, about 85% of the roughly 30 were males with bladder-origin urothelial cancer. Blood drawn 3 weeks (second dose) and 6 weeks after treatment start was analyzed. Study results and caveats: More expansion of tumor-associated blood clones, seen at 3 weeks, marked durable-benefit patients.

Details on this clone: Its antigen remains unknown.

The method was immunoSEQ multiplex PCR; TCRdb's version includes in-frame clones alone and lacks a portion of them. The table shows roughly 40,000 clones, with 81% occurring only once. Each individual provided 1 to 8 samples (taken pretreatment and on-treatment). CDR3 length: 17 amino acids. Trimming took off 0 bases at V and 0 bases at J, with 12 bases between the two ends. CDR1 is MGHRA, CDR2 YSYEKL, per germline. The TCR was taken from a man between 65 and 85 years old with urothelial cancer. The sample in question was PBMCs, obtained around atezolizumab (anti-PD-L1) treatment. The rearrangement joins TRBV4-1 to TRBJ2-4; no definite D call. The DNA of the CDR3 is TGCGCCAGCAGCCAAGATCGGAGCTGGCTAGCCAAAAACATTCAGTACTTC. Translating it yields CASSQDRSWLAKNIQYF.